The 31 T cell receptor beta chains in this list originate from one sample, sequenced in a study of shared clonotypes between healthy human individuals. The repertoire was sequenced with immunoSEQ multiplex PCR; TCRdb's copy has only in-frame clones and lacks some. The data show some 2,100,000 clones, under 95% seen once. Only CD45RO-negative cells positively selected for CCR7 counted as naive CD8 cells, so terminally differentiated effector memory CD45RA+ cells were excluded. The sequenced sample was naive CD8+ T cells from PBMCs. The receptors were gathered from a man between 18 and 29 years old in good health. Some clones in this sample may be carry-over from other donors' samples.

The CDR3 bases are TGTGCCAGCAGTGAATTCGACACGTACAATGAGCAGTTCTTC. Protein sequence: CASSEFDTYNEQFF. V usage is TRBV25-1 and J usage is TRBJ2-1; D unresolved. CDR3 size: 14 residues. V was pared by 1 base and J by 4 bases, with 8 bases between. Per germline, CDR1 MGHDK and CDR2 SYGVNS. Looking up the rest from reference TRBV25-1 and TRBJ2-1 gives the full variable domain: EADIYQTPRYLVIGTGKKITLECSQTMGHDKMYWYQQDPGMELHLIHYSYGVNSTEKGDLSSESTVSRIRTEHFPLTLESARPSHTSQYLCASSEFDTYNEQFFGPGTRLTVL.

The chain has TRBV5-8 and TRBJ2-5, with 10 bases identical to TRBD2. Germline-derived CDR1 and CDR2 are SGHTS and YDEGEE. V lost 3 bases to trimming and J lost 0 bases; unmatched junction nucleotides: 2. The CDR3 has 15 residues. CDR3: CASSYGTSDQETQYF. The CDR3 bases are TGTGCCAGCAGCTACGGGACTAGCGACCAAGAGACCCAGTACTTC. Drawing the rest from reference TRBV5-8 and TRBJ2-5, the complete variable domain is EAGVTQSPTHLIKTRGQQATLRCSPISGHTSVYWYQQALGLGLQFLLWYDEGEERNRGNFPPRFSGRQFPNYSSELNVNALELEDSALYLCASSYGTSDQETQYFGPGTRLLVL.

The rearrangement joins TRBV27 to TRBJ1-1, with unresolved D. Trimming shortened V by 5 bases and J by 5 bases, and 18 bases separated the two germline ends. CDR3 size: 15 residues. Germline assignment: CDR1 MNHEY and CDR2 SMNVEV (reference sequence). The CDR3 here is CASSPGVTGGTEAFF. In DNA, the CDR3 is TGTGCCAGCAGTCCTGGGGTAACTGGAGGGACTGAAGCTTTCTTT.

The chain employs TRBV7-9 and TRBJ1-4; TRBD1 matches 9 bases. Germline lookup yields CDR1 SEHNR and CDR2 FQNEAQ (reference sequence). The CDR3 sequence is 15 residues long. V lost 4 bases, J lost 8 bases, and 8 bases stayed unmatched. As DNA, the CDR3 is TGTGCCAGCAGCTCGGACCGGGACAGGGAGGAAAAACTGTTTTTT. It specifies CASSSDRDREEKLFF.

The V and J genes are TRBV5-1 and TRBJ1-4; TRBD1 is a possible D gene (5 bases). This CDR3 contains 17 residues. The V end lost 1 base, the J end lost 1 base, and 14 bases lay between the germline ends. Germline CDR1 is SGHRS and CDR2 is YFSETQ. CDR3 in DNA: TGCGCCAGCAGCTTGAGTGAAGCAAGGGGAACTAATGAAAAACTGTTTTTT. Translation: CASSLSEARGTNEKLFF.

The gene calls are TRBV14 and TRBJ1-4; no clear D. The CDR3 is 16 amino acids. Trimming cost V 2 bases and J 0 bases, with 10 bases left between them. Germline CDR1 reads SGHDN; CDR2 reads FVKESK. DNA for the CDR3: TGTGCCAGCAGCCAACTCGGCAGCGCAACTAATGAAAAACTGTTTTTT. It is translated as CASSQLGSATNEKLFF.

The chain is built from TRBV4-1 and TRBJ2-2, with 9 bases lining up with TRBD2. J was trimmed by 5 bases and V by 0 bases; bases with no gene match: 4. CDR1 MGHRA and CDR2 YSYEKL come from the germline V gene. The CDR3 spans 16 residues. CDR3 nucleotide sequence: TGCGCCAGCAGCCAAGATCCTGGACTAGCGACCGGGGAGCTGTTTTTT. Translation gives CASSQDPGLATGELFF.

The rearrangement links TRBV29-1 to TRBJ2-1; TRBD2 matches 14 bases. The germline CDR1 and CDR2 sequences are SQVTM and ANQGSEA. Trimming took 4 bases from V and 8 from J; bases not matched to a gene: 7. The CDR3 is 15 residues long. In DNA, the CDR3 is TGCAGCGTTGCCGGGACTAGCGGGAGTCCGGATGAGCAGTTCTTC. This translates into CSVAGTSGSPDEQFF.

Points on this clone: Sequence at one end of the junction differs from germline and may be a read error. The chain employs TRBV7-2 and TRBJ2-1; 8 nucleotides agree with TRBD2. The CDR3 loop spans 15 amino acids. Germline values: CDR1 SGHTA, CDR2 FQGNSA. The CDR3 nucleotides are TGTGCCAGCAGCATAGCGGGATTCGGGTACAATGAGCAGTTCTTC. Its translation: CASSIAGFGYNEQFF.

CDR3 amino acids: CASSLLTGVGRYGYTF. As DNA, the CDR3 is TGTGCCAGCAGTCTACTAACAGGGGTAGGACGGTATGGCTACACCTTC. The chain links TRBV27 to TRBJ1-2; 7 nucleotides match TRBD1. Losses at the gene ends were 5 bases for V and 5 bases for J; bases not matched to a gene: 14. This CDR3 spans 16 amino acids. Germline CDR1 MNHEY, CDR2 SMNVEV (reference sequence).

J is TRBJ1-2 and V is TRBV6-5; no definite D call. The germline V gene has CDR1 MNHEY and CDR2 SVGAGI. The CDR3 is 13 residues long. V was trimmed by 6 bases and J by 7 bases, leaving 15 bases between them. The chain's CDR3 is CASSWAPTLGYTF. In DNA, the CDR3 is TGTGCCAGCAGCTGGGCCCCCACCCTTGGCTACACCTTC.

V is TRBV27 and J is TRBJ2-1; D is undetermined. CDR3 size: 16 residues. Germline V gene data show CDR1 as MNHEY and CDR2 as SMNVEV (reference sequence). Trimming pared 6 bases from V and 6 bases from J, leaving 21 bases between. The CDR3 is CASSRAPRAAPNEQFF. The CDR3 nucleotides are TGTGCCAGCAGCCGCGCCCCTAGGGCCGCTCCCAATGAGCAGTTCTTC.

The genes are TRBV4-3 and TRBJ2-7; 8 nucleotides agree with TRBD2. CDR3 length equals 16 residues. With 0 bases clipped from V and 0 bases from J, the junction kept 4 bases outside the gene matches. Germline loops: CDR1 LGHNA, CDR2 YSLEER. CDR3 DNA sequence: TGCGCCAGCAGCCAAGATTTAAGCGGGAGCTCCTACGAGCAGTACTTC. Translating it yields CASSQDLSGSSYEQYF.

The chain has TRBV7-8 and TRBJ1-1; no firm D call. This CDR3 is 13 amino acids long. Germline lookup yields CDR1 SGHVS and CDR2 FQNEAQ. V was cut by 8 bases and J by 4 bases, with 14 bases left in between. The CDR3 nucleotides read TGTGCCAGCCTAAGCCCCGGAGGCACTGAAGCTTTCTTT. Protein product: CASLSPGGTEAFF.

About this clone itself: Different DNA sequences within this sample yield the same CDR3. The J gene is TRBJ2-1, the V gene TRBV5-1; D gene uncertain. CDR1 and CDR2 from the germline V gene are SGHRS and YFSETQ. This CDR3 comprises 15 residues. V was shortened by 0 bases and J by 0 bases, with 7 bases between the two germline ends. Here the CDR3 reads CASSLVPDSYNEQFF. For the CDR3, the DNA is TGCGCCAGCAGCTTGGTCCCGGACTCCTACAATGAGCAGTTCTTC.

The chain joins TRBV5-4 to TRBJ2-7; 8 bases fit TRBD2. The germline V gene encodes CDR1 SGHNT and CDR2 YYREEE (reference sequence). The CDR3 runs to 16 residues. V lost 0 bases, J lost 4 bases, and 9 bases stayed unmatched. CDR3 sequence reads: CASSLAGAGGGYEQYF. For the CDR3, the DNA is TGTGCCAGCAGCTTGGCCGGGGCGGGAGGAGGTTACGAGCAGTACTTC.

The chain links TRBV7-8 to TRBJ2-2; D unclear. Trimming pared 4 bases from V and 3 bases from J, leaving 12 bases between. CDR3 length: 15 amino acids. Germline-derived CDR1 and CDR2 are SGHVS and FQNEAQ. This CDR3 reads CASSSYRIDTGELFF. The CDR3 DNA reads TGTGCCAGCAGCTCTTACCGGATAGACACCGGGGAGCTGTTTTTT.

The V call is TRBV7-9, the J call TRBJ2-1, with 14 bases that match TRBD2. The ends lost 5 bases at V and 1 base at J; junction bases unmatched: 7. From germline, CDR1 is SEHNR and CDR2 FQNEAQ (reference sequence). This CDR3 spans 18 amino acids. The DNA of the CDR3 is TGTGCCAGCAGCACGGGACTAGCGGGAGAGGTTTCCTACAATGAGCAGTTCTTC. Protein sequence: CASSTGLAGEVSYNEQFF.

Regarding this clone: Other DNA variants within this sample encode the same CDR3. This rearrangement joins TRBV7-3 to TRBJ2-5; a weak D match, TRBD2 (6 bases). Germline values: CDR1 SGHTA, CDR2 FQGTGA. CDR3 size: 13 residues. The germline V and J ends were trimmed by 1 base and 4 bases, with 7 bases remaining between them. The CDR3 DNA reads TGTGCCAGCAGCTTAATCGGGGGAGAGACCCAGTACTTC. Translating it yields CASSLIGGETQYF.

This sequence joins TRBV10-1 and TRBJ2-5; D unclear. Germline loops: CDR1 WNHNN, CDR2 SYGVQD (reference sequence). This CDR3 has 15 amino acids. V lost 4 bases, J lost 5 bases, and 17 bases lay in between. CDR3 region: CASSGPGEGWETQYF. The CDR3 bases are TGCGCCAGCAGTGGGCCAGGAGAAGGTTGGGAGACCCAGTACTTC.

This chain uses TRBV6-1 with TRBJ2-7; D unresolved. V was cut by 8 bases and J by 0 bases, with 11 bases left in between. This CDR3 contains 13 residues. Germline-derived CDR1 and CDR2 are MNHNS and SASEGT. The DNA for the CDR3 is TGTGCCAGCGACGGCGGTAGCTCCTACGAGCAGTACTTC. It translates to CASDGGSSYEQYF.

J is TRBJ2-5 and V is TRBV2; 8 bases map to TRBD1. Germline lookup yields CDR1 SNHLY and CDR2 FYNNEI. The CDR3 has 15 residues. With V trimmed by 6 bases and J by 4 bases, 10 bases remained unmatched. The CDR3 DNA reads as TGTGCCAGCAGACGCTGGACAGGGATTCGAGAGACCCAGTACTTC. The encoded protein is CASRRWTGIRETQYF.

J is TRBJ2-6 and V is TRBV27; D not resolved. V lost 10 bases, J lost 4 bases, and 11 bases lay in between. The CDR3 length is 13 residues. From germline, CDR1 is MNHEY and CDR2 SMNVEV (reference sequence). CDR3 residues: CATRSSGANVLTF. DNA for the CDR3: TGTGCCACCCGGTCATCCGGGGCCAACGTCCTGACTTTC.

With respect to this clone: A much larger clone is a single base away; this may be a read error. This CDR3 is also generated by other DNA sequences in the sample. V is TRBV11-2 and J is TRBJ1-1, with unresolved D. The CDR3 length is 12 residues. The V and J ends lost 1 base and 3 bases respectively, with 3 bases between them. Germline CDR1 reads SGHAT; CDR2 reads FQNNGV. The CDR3 DNA sequence: TGTGCCAGCAGCTTAGGGGACACTGAAGCTTTCTTT. Translating gives CASSLGDTEAFF. Using reference TRBV11-2 and TRBJ1-1 for the parts outside the CDR3, the full variable domain is EAGVAQSPRYKIIEKRQSVAFWCNPISGHATLYWYQQILGQGPKLLIQFQNNGVVDDSQLPKDRFSAERLKGVDSTLKIQPAKLEDSAVYLCASSLGDTEAFFGQGTRLTVV.

The chain has TRBV11-2 and TRBJ1-2; D is undetermined. CDR1 and CDR2 (germline): SGHAT, FQNNGV. This CDR3 region has 15 residues. Trimming removed 3 bases at V and 1 base at J, with 12 bases between. CDR3 coding DNA: TGTGCCAGCAGCTTCGGGCGGCCTCTTAACTATGGCTACACCTTC. Protein product: CASSFGRPLNYGYTF.

The count of this clone is one. This chain connects TRBV6-6 to TRBJ2-5; 8 bases line up with TRBD2. The germline gives CDR1 MNHNY, CDR2 SVGAGI (reference sequence). The CDR3 loop spans 15 amino acids. V gave up 6 bases and J gave up 11 bases; unmatched junction bases: 17. The CDR3 protein is CASSQGLVGPDEQYF. The CDR3 DNA reads TGTGCCAGCAGCCAGGGACTAGTGGGACCAGATGAGCAGTACTTC.

This clone came up a few times. The genes are TRBV27 and TRBJ2-7; D gene uncertain. Germline V gene sequence: CDR1 MNHEY, CDR2 SMNVEV (reference sequence). Trimming removed 5 bases at V and 2 bases at J, with 10 bases between. CDR3 length: 13 residues. The CDR3 loop is CASSHGAAYEQYF. The CDR3 DNA reads TGTGCCAGCAGTCATGGTGCTGCCTACGAGCAGTACTTC.

J is TRBJ2-2 and V is TRBV7-9, with unresolved D. Trimming cost V 5 bases and J 11 bases, with 9 bases left between them. The CDR3 sequence is 11 residues long. CDR1 is SEHNR and CDR2 is FQNEAQ in the germline V gene (reference sequence). The CDR3 is CASSVLVELFF. The CDR3 DNA follows: TGTGCCAGCAGCGTCCTGGTAGAGCTGTTTTTT.

The rearrangement uses TRBV6-5 and TRBJ2-5; possibly TRBD1 or TRBD2 for D (5 bases each). V lost 7 bases, J lost 5 bases, and 14 bases lay in between. The CDR3 contains 13 residues. Germline values: CDR1 MNHEY, CDR2 SVGAGI. CDR3 in amino acids: CASNQDRGETQYF. In DNA form, the CDR3 reads TGTGCCAGCAACCAAGACCGGGGCGAGACCCAGTACTTC.

V is TRBV27 and J is TRBJ2-7; possibly TRBD1 for D (6 bases). Germline values: CDR1 MNHEY, CDR2 SMNVEV (reference sequence). This CDR3 region has 13 residues. Trimming took off 5 bases at V and 2 bases at J, with 10 bases between the two ends. The CDR3 nucleotides read TGTGCCAGCAGTCCAGGGGCCCCCTACGAGCAGTACTTC. Amino acids: CASSPGAPYEQYF.

The genes are TRBV11-2 and TRBJ1-2; D gene unclear. Germline CDR1 SGHAT, CDR2 FQNNGV. Trimming shortened V by 1 base and J by 1 base, and 4 bases separated the two germline ends. The CDR3 runs to 13 residues. CDR3 protein: CASSLGYNYGYTF. CDR3 DNA: TGTGCCAGCAGCTTAGGTTATAACTATGGCTACACCTTC.